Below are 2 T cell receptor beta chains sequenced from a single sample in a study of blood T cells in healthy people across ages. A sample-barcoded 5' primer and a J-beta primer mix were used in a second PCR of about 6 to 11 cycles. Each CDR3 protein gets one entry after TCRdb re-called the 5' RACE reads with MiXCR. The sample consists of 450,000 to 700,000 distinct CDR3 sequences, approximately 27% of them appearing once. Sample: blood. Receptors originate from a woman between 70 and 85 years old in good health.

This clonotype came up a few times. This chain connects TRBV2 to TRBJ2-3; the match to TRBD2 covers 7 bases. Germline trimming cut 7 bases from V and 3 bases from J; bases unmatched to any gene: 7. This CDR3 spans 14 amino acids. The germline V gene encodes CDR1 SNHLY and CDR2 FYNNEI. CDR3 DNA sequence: TGTGCCAGCAATGAGCGGGGCGTTACAGATACGCAGTATTTT. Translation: CASNERGVTDTQYF.

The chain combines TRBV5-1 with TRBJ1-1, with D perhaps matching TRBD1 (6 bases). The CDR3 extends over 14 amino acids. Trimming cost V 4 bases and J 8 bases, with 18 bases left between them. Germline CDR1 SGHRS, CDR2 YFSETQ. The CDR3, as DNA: TGCGCCAGCAGCGTGAACCCAGGGGTAGGGGAAGCTTTCTTT. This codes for CASSVNPGVGEAFF.